What follows are 17 T cell receptor beta chains derived from one specimen sequenced in a study of blood T cell repertoires in COVID-19. Clones were read by immunoSEQ multiplex PCR, and TCRdb kept only the in-frame ones, dropping some. The table lists over 200,000 clones, roughly 86% of them singletons, with about 2.5% in the top ten. Sequencing was done on a sample of peripheral blood. Every receptor here comes from a woman in her fifties or sixties with acute or convalescent COVID-19.

V gene TRBV7-2 combines with J gene TRBJ1-3; a weak D match, TRBD1 (5 bases). The CDR3 has 15 residues. The germline V gene encodes CDR1 SGHTA and CDR2 FQGNSA. V was cut by 4 bases and J by 0 bases, with 10 bases left in between. The chain's CDR3 is CASSYGGSSGNTIYF. The CDR3 coding sequence is TGTGCCAGCAGCTACGGGGGGAGCTCTGGAAACACCATATATTTT.

This rearrangement joins TRBV2 to TRBJ1-5; D is uncertain. The CDR3 covers 14 residues. The germline CDR1 and CDR2 sequences are SNHLY and FYNNEI. Trimming removed 4 bases from V and 10 bases from J, with 17 bases in between. This chain's CDR3 is CASSGRDGPVPQHF. For the CDR3, the DNA is TGTGCCAGCAGTGGGAGAGACGGTCCCGTACCCCAGCATTTT.

The chain joins TRBV19 to TRBJ2-3; D uncertain. This CDR3 is built from 14 residues. V was clipped by 7 bases and J by 0 bases, with 11 bases between them. Germline-derived CDR1 and CDR2 are LNHDA and SQIVND (reference sequence). CDR3 sequence reads: CASTESASTDTQYF. The CDR3 DNA is TGTGCCAGTACCGAGAGTGCTAGCACAGATACGCAGTATTTT. Complete variable domain (other parts from reference TRBV19 and TRBJ2-3): DGGITQSPKYLFRKEGQNVTLSCEQNLNHDAMYWYRQDPGQGLRLIYYSQIVNDFQKGDIAEGYSVSREKKESFPLTVTSAQKNPTAFYLCASTESASTDTQYFGPGTRLTVL.

On this clone itself: Within the sample, other DNA sequences also encode this same CDR3. This rearrangement joins TRBV5-1 to TRBJ2-3; 10 positions agree with TRBD2. The V segment lost 4 bases and the J segment 0 bases; nucleotides outside the gene matches: 5. Germline V gene data show CDR1 as SGHRS and CDR2 as YFSETQ. The CDR3 runs 16 residues. CDR3 sequence (DNA): TGCGCCAGCAGCCCCGGACTAGCGGTTAGCACAGATACGCAGTATTTT. The encoded protein is CASSPGLAVSTDTQYF.

The rearrangement joins TRBV28 to TRBJ1-3; D gene ambiguous. The CDR3 has 16 residues. Germline V CDR1 and CDR2: MDHEN, SYDVKM. V was shortened by 5 bases and J by 0 bases, with 14 bases between the two germline ends. CDR3 sequence: CASSRIEGPSGNTIYF. The CDR3 DNA reads TGTGCCAGCAGTCGGATAGAGGGCCCCTCTGGAAACACCATATATTTT. The full variable domain, in which reference TRBV28 and TRBJ1-3 provide the parts outside the CDR3, is DVKVTQSSRYLVKRTGEKVFLECVQDMDHENMFWYRQDPGLGLRLIYFSYDVKMKEKGDIPEGYSVSREKKERFSLILESASTNQTSMYLCASSRIEGPSGNTIYFGEGSWLTVV.

The CDR3 reads CASSLVSEAPRQYF. CDR3 in DNA: TGTGCCAGCAGCTTAGTAAGCGAGGCTCCCAGGCAGTATTTT. The rearrangement links TRBV7-2 to TRBJ2-3; unclear D gene. V lost 1 base and J 11 bases, leaving 16 bases between the germline ends. This CDR3 comprises 14 residues. CDR1 SGHTA and CDR2 FQGNSA come from the germline V gene.

V and J are TRBV29-1 and TRBJ2-7, with a possible D match to TRBD1 (5 bases). The germline CDR1 and CDR2 sequences are SQVTM and ANQGSEA. The CDR3 covers 15 residues. V dropped 6 bases and J dropped 3 bases, with 21 bases sitting between them. CDR3 residues: CSVGSSWGTGYEQYF. The CDR3, as DNA: TGCAGCGTCGGTTCCTCTTGGGGCACGGGCTACGAGCAGTACTTC.

V is TRBV18 and J is TRBJ2-1, with 8 bases matching TRBD1. This CDR3 has 16 residues. CDR1 is KGHSH and CDR2 is LQKENI in the germline V gene. V was pared by 2 bases and J by 0 bases, with 3 bases of the junction left unmatched. The CDR3 DNA reads TGTGCCAGCTCACCAGGACAGGGAATCTCCTACAATGAGCAGTTCTTC. Amino acids: CASSPGQGISYNEQFF.

J is TRBJ2-1 and V is TRBV18, with TRBD2 identical over 11 bases. The CDR3 has 16 amino acids. V lost 0 bases, J lost 5 bases, and 3 bases stayed unmatched. Per the germline V gene, CDR1 is KGHSH and CDR2 is LQKENI. CDR3 nucleotides: TGTGCCAGCTCACCACCAAGACTAGCGGGAAACAATGAGCAGTTCTTC. It specifies CASSPPRLAGNNEQFF.

J is TRBJ2-1 and V is TRBV10-3, with 9 bases matching TRBD2. The V gene end was trimmed by 0 bases and the J gene end by 7 bases; junction bases not matched to a gene: 4. The germline CDR1 and CDR2 sequences are ENHRY and SYGVKD. This CDR3 has 15 residues. CDR3: CAISESGTSLNEQFF. The CDR3 DNA follows: TGTGCCATCAGTGAGTCCGGGACTAGCCTTAATGAGCAGTTCTTC.

The V gene is TRBV19, the J gene TRBJ1-5; 8 positions agree with TRBD1. Germline V gene data show CDR1 as LNHDA and CDR2 as SQIVND (reference sequence). Trimming took 7 bases from V and 7 from J; bases not matched to a gene: 3. CDR3 length equals 12 residues. The CDR3 sequence is CASNRGFQPQHF. The CDR3 DNA reads TGTGCCAGTAACAGGGGGTTCCAGCCCCAGCATTTT.

In regard to this clone: Other DNA sequences within the sample encode an identical CDR3. The V and J genes are TRBV9 and TRBJ1-1; D possibly corresponds to TRBD1 (5 bases). Germline loops: CDR1 SGDLS, CDR2 YYNGEE. The CDR3 covers 14 residues. V lost 0 bases and J 1 base, leaving 7 bases between the germline ends. This CDR3 reads CASSVGGANTEAFF. Written as DNA, the CDR3 is TGTGCCAGCAGCGTAGGGGGCGCGAACACTGAAGCTTTCTTT.

The chain carries TRBV7-2 and TRBJ1-2; 10 bases are shared with TRBD1. Losses at the gene ends were 5 bases for V and 6 bases for J; bases not matched to a gene: 9. Germline loops: CDR1 SGHTA, CDR2 FQGNSA. The CDR3 loop spans 15 amino acids. CDR3 protein: CASSTPTGGADGYTF. In DNA, the CDR3 is TGTGCCAGCAGCACACCGACAGGGGGCGCAGATGGCTACACCTTC.

The DNA of the CDR3 is TGTGCCACCAGCCCAGACGGCAGGCATTCACCCCTCCACTTT. Translation gives CATSPDGRHSPLHF. The chain uses TRBV15 and TRBJ1-6; no definite D call. V dropped 5 bases and J dropped 8 bases, with 13 bases sitting between them. This CDR3 spans 14 amino acids. Per the germline V gene, CDR1 is LNHNV and CDR2 is YYDKDF (reference sequence). The full variable domain, in which reference TRBV15 and TRBJ1-6 provide the parts outside the CDR3, is DAMVIQNPRYQVTQFGKPVTLSCSQTLNHNVMYWYQQKSSQAPKLLFHYYDKDFNNEADTPDNFQSRRPNTSFCFLDIRSPGLGDTAMYLCATSPDGRHSPLHFGNGTRLTVT.

The rearrangement joins TRBV27 to TRBJ2-3; D is ambiguous. Trimming removed 6 bases from V and 4 bases from J, with 14 bases in between. This CDR3 spans 14 amino acids. Germline-derived CDR1 and CDR2 are MNHEY and SMNVEV (reference sequence). The CDR3 spells CASSNRFGADTQYF. CDR3 in DNA: TGTGCCAGCAGCAACCGCTTTGGAGCAGATACGCAGTATTTT.

In nucleotides, the CDR3 is TGTGCCAGCAGCCAATCCTCGACAGGGTCGTATGGCTACACCTTC. Encoded protein: CASSQSSTGSYGYTF. The J gene is TRBJ1-2, the V gene TRBV9; 7 bases fit TRBD1. Germline CDR1 reads SGDLS; CDR2 reads YYNGEE. Unmatched junction bases numbered 11, after V lost 4 bases and J lost 5 bases. This CDR3 has 15 amino acids.

Only a few counts were recorded for this clone. This chain connects TRBV6-2 or TRBV6-3 to TRBJ1-1; 9 nucleotides align to TRBD1. This CDR3 comprises 14 residues. V was clipped by 6 bases and J by 6 bases; unmatched bases: 8. Germline V CDR1 and CDR2: MNHEY, SVGEGT. This CDR3 reads CASSPGQGLAEAFF. CDR3 bases: TGTGCCAGCAGCCCAGGACAGGGGTTAGCTGAAGCTTTCTTT.